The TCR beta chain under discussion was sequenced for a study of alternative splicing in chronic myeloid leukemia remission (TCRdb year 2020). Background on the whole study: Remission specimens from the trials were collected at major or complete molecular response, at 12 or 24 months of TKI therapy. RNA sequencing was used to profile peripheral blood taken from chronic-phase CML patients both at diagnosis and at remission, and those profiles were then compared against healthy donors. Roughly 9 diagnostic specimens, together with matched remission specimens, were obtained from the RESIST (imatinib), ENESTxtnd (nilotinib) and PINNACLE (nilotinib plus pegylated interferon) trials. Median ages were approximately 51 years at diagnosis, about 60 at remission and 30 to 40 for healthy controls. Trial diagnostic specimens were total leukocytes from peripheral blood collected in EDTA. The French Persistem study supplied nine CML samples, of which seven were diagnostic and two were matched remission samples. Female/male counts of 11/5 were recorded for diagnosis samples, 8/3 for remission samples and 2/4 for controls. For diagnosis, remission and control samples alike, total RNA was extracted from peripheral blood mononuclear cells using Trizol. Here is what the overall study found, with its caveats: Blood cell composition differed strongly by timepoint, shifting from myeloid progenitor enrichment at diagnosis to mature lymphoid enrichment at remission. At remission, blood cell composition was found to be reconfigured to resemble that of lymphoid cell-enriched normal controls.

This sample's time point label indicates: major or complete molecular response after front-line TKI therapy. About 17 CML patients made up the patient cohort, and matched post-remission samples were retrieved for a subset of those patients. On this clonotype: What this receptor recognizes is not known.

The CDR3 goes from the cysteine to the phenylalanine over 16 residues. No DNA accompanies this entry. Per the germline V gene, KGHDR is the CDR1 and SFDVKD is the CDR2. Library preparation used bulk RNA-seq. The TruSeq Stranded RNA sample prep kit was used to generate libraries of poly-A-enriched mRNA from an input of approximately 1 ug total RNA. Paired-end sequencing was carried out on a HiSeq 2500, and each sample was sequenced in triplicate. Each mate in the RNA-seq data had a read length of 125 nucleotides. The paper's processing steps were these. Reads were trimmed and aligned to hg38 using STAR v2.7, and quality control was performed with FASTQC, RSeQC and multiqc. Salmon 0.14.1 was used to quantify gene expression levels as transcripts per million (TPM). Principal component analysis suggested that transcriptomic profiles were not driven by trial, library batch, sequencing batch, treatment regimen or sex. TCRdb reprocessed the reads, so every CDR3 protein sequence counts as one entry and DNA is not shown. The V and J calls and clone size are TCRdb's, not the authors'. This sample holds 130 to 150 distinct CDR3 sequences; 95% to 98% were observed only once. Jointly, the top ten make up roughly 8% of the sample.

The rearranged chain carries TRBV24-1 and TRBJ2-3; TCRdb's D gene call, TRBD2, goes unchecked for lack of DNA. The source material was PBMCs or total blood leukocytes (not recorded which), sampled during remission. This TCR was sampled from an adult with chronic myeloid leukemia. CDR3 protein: CATSDLSSRRPDTQYF.